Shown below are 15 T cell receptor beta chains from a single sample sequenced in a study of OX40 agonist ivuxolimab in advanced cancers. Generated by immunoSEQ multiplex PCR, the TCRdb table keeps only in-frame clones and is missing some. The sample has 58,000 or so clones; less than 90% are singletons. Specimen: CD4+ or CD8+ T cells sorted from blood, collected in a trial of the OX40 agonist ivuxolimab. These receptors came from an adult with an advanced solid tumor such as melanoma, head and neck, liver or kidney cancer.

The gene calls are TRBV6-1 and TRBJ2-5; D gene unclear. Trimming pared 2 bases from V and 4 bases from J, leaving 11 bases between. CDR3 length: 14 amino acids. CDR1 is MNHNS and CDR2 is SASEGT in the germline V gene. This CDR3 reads CASSEFKLPETQYF. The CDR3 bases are TGTGCCAGCAGTGAATTTAAACTCCCAGAGACCCAGTACTTC.

This CDR3 is CASSYTGGGDYGYTF. In DNA, the CDR3 is TGTGCCAGCAGCTATACAGGGGGCGGCGACTATGGCTACACCTTC. The rearrangement joins TRBV7-3 to TRBJ1-2; TRBD1 matches 9 bases. V lost 4 bases to trimming and J lost 3 bases; unmatched junction nucleotides: 6. In germline, CDR1 is SGHTA, CDR2 FQGTGA. The CDR3 has 15 residues.

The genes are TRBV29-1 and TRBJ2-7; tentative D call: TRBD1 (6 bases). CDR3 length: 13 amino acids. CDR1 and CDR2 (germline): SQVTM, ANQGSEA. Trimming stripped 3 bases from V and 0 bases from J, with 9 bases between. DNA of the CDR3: TGCAGCGTTGATACAGGGAGCTCCTACGAGCAGTACTTC. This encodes CSVDTGSSYEQYF.

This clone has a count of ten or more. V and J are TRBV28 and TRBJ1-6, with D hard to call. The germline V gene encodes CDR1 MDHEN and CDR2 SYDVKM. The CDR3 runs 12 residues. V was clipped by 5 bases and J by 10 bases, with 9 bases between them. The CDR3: CASSPKRSPLHF. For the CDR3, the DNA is TGTGCCAGCAGTCCCAAAAGGTCACCCCTCCACTTT. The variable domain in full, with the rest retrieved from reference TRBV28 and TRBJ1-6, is DVKVTQSSRYLVKRTGEKVFLECVQDMDHENMFWYRQDPGLGLRLIYFSYDVKMKEKGDIPEGYSVSREKKERFSLILESASTNQTSMYLCASSPKRSPLHFGNGTRLTVT.

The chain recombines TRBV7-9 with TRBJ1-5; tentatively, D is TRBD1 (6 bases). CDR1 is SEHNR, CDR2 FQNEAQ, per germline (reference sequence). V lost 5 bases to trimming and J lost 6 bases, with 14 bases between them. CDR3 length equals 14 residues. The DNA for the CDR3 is TGTGCCAGCAGCAAGGGGGTCCTCAGTCAGCCCCAGCATTTT. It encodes CASSKGVLSQPQHF.

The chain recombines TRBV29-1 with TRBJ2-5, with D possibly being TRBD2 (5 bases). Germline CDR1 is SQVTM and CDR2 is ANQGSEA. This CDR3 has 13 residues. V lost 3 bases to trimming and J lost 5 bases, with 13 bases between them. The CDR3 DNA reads TGCAGCGTTGATCTGGCGGGTCGCGAGACCCAGTACTTC. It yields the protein CSVDLAGRETQYF.

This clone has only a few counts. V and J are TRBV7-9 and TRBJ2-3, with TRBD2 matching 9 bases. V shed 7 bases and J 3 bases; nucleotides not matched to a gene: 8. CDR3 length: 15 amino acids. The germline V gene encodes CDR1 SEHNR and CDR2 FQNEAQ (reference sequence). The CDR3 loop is CASTQGLARTDTQYF. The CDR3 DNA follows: TGTGCCAGCACCCAAGGACTAGCGAGAACAGATACGCAGTATTTT.

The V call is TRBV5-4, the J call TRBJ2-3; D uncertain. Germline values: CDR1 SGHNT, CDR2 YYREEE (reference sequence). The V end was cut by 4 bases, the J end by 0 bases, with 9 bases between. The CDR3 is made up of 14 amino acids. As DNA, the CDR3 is TGTGCCAGCAGCCTAGAAACTAGCACAGATACGCAGTATTTT. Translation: CASSLETSTDTQYF.

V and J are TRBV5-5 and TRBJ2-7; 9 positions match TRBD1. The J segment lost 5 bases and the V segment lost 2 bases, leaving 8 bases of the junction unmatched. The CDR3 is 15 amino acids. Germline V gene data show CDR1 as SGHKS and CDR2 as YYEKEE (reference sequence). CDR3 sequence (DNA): TGTGCCAGCAGCTTTCTTACGGACAGGGGACACGAGCAGTACTTC. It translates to CASSFLTDRGHEQYF.

CDR3 coding DNA: TGTGCCAGCAGTCCTACACGGCGATCCTACGAGCAGTACTTC. Residues: CASSPTRRSYEQYF. The rearrangement uses TRBV6-5 and TRBJ2-7; D unclear. Germline V CDR1 and CDR2: MNHEY, SVGAGI. The V end was cut by 5 bases, the J end by 1 base, with 12 bases between. The length of the CDR3 is 14 residues.

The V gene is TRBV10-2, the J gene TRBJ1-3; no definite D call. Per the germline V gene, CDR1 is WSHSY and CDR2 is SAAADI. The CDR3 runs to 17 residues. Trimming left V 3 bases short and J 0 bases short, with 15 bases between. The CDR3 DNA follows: TGCGCCAGCAGTGATCGTTTTGTCCTCAGCTCTGGAAACACCATATATTTT. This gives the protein CASSDRFVLSSGNTIYF.

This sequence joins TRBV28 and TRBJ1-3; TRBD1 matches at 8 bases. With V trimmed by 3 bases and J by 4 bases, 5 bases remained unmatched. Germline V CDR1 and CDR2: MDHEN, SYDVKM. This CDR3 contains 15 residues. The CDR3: CASSFQGARGNTIYF. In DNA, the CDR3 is TGTGCCAGCAGTTTCCAGGGGGCGCGAGGAAACACCATATATTTT. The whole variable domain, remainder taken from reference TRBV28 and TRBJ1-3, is DVKVTQSSRYLVKRTGEKVFLECVQDMDHENMFWYRQDPGLGLRLIYFSYDVKMKEKGDIPEGYSVSREKKERFSLILESASTNQTSMYLCASSFQGARGNTIYFGEGSWLTVV.

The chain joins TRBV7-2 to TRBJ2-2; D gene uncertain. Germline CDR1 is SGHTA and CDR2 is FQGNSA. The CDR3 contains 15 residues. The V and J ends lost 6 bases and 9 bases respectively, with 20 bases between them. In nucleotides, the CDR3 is TGTGCCAGCAGATCCACCGGCGGTGGAGTTAGGGAGCTGTTTTTT. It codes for CASRSTGGGVRELFF.

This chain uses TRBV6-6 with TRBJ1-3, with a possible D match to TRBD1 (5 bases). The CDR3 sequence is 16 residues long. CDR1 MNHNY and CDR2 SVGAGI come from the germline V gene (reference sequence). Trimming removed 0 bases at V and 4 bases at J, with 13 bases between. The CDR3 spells CASSYSTRGTGNTIYF. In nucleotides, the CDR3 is TGTGCCAGCAGTTACTCGACGAGAGGGACGGGAAACACCATATATTTT.

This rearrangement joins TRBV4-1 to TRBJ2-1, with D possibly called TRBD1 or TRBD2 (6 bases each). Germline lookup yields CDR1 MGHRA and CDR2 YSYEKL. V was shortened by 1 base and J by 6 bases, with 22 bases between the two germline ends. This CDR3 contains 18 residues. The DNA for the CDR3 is TGCGCCAGCAGCCAAGCTACTTACAGGGAATTCGGGGGCAATGAGCAGTTCTTC. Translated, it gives CASSQATYREFGGNEQFF.